This TCR beta chain was documented in a study of shared clonotypes between healthy human individuals. Points from the study as a whole: Among non-shared clonotypes, generation probabilities were lower than among those shared by all four donors. Sharing across four donors was highest in naive CD4 (around 5%) and lowest in memory CD8 (around 0.4%). Naive subsets typically showed greater estimated richness than memory subsets.

TCRdb keeps only in-frame clones here, not all; method: immunoSEQ multiplex PCR. The sample records about a million clones, 70% to 85% being singletons. About this clone itself: Its target is not known.

The germline V gene has CDR1 SGHDT and CDR2 YYEEEE. V lost 0 bases to trimming and J lost 1 base, with 8 bases between them. This CDR3 is 14 amino acids long. This sequence originates from a man aged 18 to 35 in good health. Some clones in this sample may be carry-over from other donors' samples. The chain has TRBV5-6 and TRBJ2-7; no definite D call. What was sequenced was memory CD4+ T cells from PBMCs. The subset: CD45RA-negative fraction. DNA of the CDR3: TGTGCCAGCAGCTTGGTCGGCAGTTCCTACGAGCAGTACTTC. This encodes CASSLVGSSYEQYF.